This T cell receptor beta chain appears in the sequencing data of a study of graft-versus-host responses after intestinal transplantation. Study as a whole: Recipients received multivisceral, liver-intestinal, or isolated intestinal transplants.

CDR3 size: 11 residues. Looked up from germline, CDR1 is DFQATT and CDR2 is SNEGSKA (reference sequence). V was clipped by 4 bases and J by 4 bases, with 7 bases between them. The protocol was immunoSEQ multiplex PCR, while the TCRdb copy is restricted to in-frame clones and leaves out a portion. The data show 2,500 to 3,500 clones, roughly 80% seen once. Findings and caveats of the study: In patients with graft-donor T cell macrochimerism, allograft graft-versus-host to host-versus-graft clonal ratios were high. Investigators detected GvH clones in recipient marrow, with some emerging earlier in ileum or blood.

To note about this clone: Its antigen remains unidentified.

Intraepithelial lymphocytes and lamina propria lymphocytes were released through processing of graft tissue. The sequence was obtained from a human patient who received an intestinal transplant, so some T cells may come from the graft donor. The specimen was ileum tissue, collected approximately 5 and 7 days after intestinal transplantation. V is TRBV20-1 and J is TRBJ1-1, with a weak D call TRBD1 (6 bases). The CDR3 is CSATRGTEAFF. For the CDR3, the DNA is TGCAGTGCTACCAGGGGCACTGAAGCTTTCTTT.